The T cell receptor beta chain described here comes from a study of cytomegalovirus exposure and HLA in healthy donors. On the study more broadly: Of several hundred genotyped donors, 81% clustered with self-reported Caucasian donors. Study-wide points: There were under 200 TCR beta chains listed as cytomegalovirus-associated.

This clone was seen ten or more times. Antigen specificity is unknown. This CDR3 contains 12 residues. Looked up from germline, CDR1 is GTSNPN and CDR2 is SVGIG (reference sequence). V was cut by 8 bases and J by 8 bases, with 15 bases left in between. PCR primers comprised 60 Vbeta and 13 Jbeta primers. Clones were sequenced by immunoSEQ multiplex PCR, and TCRdb holds only the in-frame ones, with some missing. The sample has some 130,000 clones, about 80% seen once. Input material: PBMCs. V usage is TRBV30 and J usage is TRBJ1-4; no clear D. The sequence was obtained from a man aged 25-45 years in good health and CMV-seronegative. The CDR3 here is CAAQRVSEKLFF. The DNA of the CDR3 is TGTGCCGCCCAGAGGGTGTCGGAAAAACTGTTTTTT. The whole variable domain, filled in from reference TRBV30 and TRBJ1-4, reads SQTIHQWPATLVQPVGSPLSLECTVEGTSNPNLYWYRQAAGRGLQLLFYSVGIGQISSEVPQNLSASRPQDRQFILSSKKLLLSDSGFYLCAAQRVSEKLFFGSGTQLSVL.